The subject of this entry is one TCR beta chain. The antigen is not known. This specimen comes from a study of cytomegalovirus exposure and HLA in healthy donors. General study points: Segments of the TCR beta V type were, in most cases, productive about 87% or about 30% of the time in an earlier analysis. Rare sequences made up most TCRs, while some public TCRs were found in many donors.

The primer mix had 60 Vbeta and 13 Jbeta primers. Libraries were prepared by immunoSEQ multiplex PCR; TCRdb keeps only in-frame clonotypes and omits some of them. The data show about 160,000 clones, around 80% seen once. The TCR sequence derives from a female donor in good health and CMV-seronegative. Sequencing was performed on PBMCs.

The CDR3 protein is CASSIVAGSTDTQYF. The DNA of the CDR3 is TGTGCCAGTAGTATCGTAGCGGGGAGCACAGATACGCAGTATTTT. The chain couples TRBV19 to TRBJ2-3, with 8 positions matching TRBD2. This CDR3 is built from 15 residues. J gave up 0 bases and V 3 bases, and 2 bases lay outside the gene matches. Germline CDR1 LNHDA, CDR2 SQIVND (reference sequence).